Shown below are 2 T cell receptor beta chains from a single sample sequenced in a study of blood T cell repertoires in COVID-19. Libraries were prepared by immunoSEQ multiplex PCR; TCRdb keeps only in-frame clonotypes and omits some of them. The data contain about 130,000 clones, approximately 89% of them singletons. Sample: peripheral blood. The source of these receptors is a middle-aged man with acute or convalescent COVID-19.

This chain's CDR3 is CASSSPVSNTGELFF. The CDR3 DNA is TGTGCCAGCAGCTCCCCGGTATCGAACACCGGGGAGCTGTTTTTT. The gene calls are TRBV6-5 and TRBJ2-2; no reliable D call. V lost 6 bases and J 0 bases, leaving 11 bases between the germline ends. In germline, CDR1 is MNHEY, CDR2 SVGAGI. The CDR3 extends over 15 amino acids.

This chain links TRBV5-1 with TRBJ2-5; D is unclear. Trimming left V 1 base short and J 4 bases short, with 8 bases between. Per germline, CDR1 SGHRS and CDR2 YFSETQ. This CDR3 has 13 amino acids. CDR3 protein: CASSLTSTETQYF. The CDR3 DNA sequence: TGCGCCAGCAGCTTGACCAGTACAGAGACCCAGTACTTC.